The 8 T cell receptor beta chains below were found in one sample sequenced in a study of blood T cell repertoires in COVID-19 (dated by TCRdb to about 2020). Library creation used the immunoSEQ multiplex PCR assay. TCRdb stores this immuneACCESS table with in-frame sequences only. Part of the clones is absent; in the studies checked, under half of the shortfall reflects unresolved V genes, and no reason is known for the rest. Across this sample there are around 400,000 clones, with about 89% seen only once. Around 1.2% of the sample comes from the top ten. Sequences were obtained from peripheral blood. The receptor source for this set is a man aged 35-49 years with acute or convalescent COVID-19.

This chain joins TRBV11-2 and TRBJ1-2; D is uncertain. Trimming removed 3 bases from V and 6 bases from J, with 11 bases in between. CDR1 SGHAT and CDR2 FQNNGV come from the germline V gene. The CDR3 consists of 13 residues. As DNA, the CDR3 is TGTGCCAGCAGCTTCCGAATGAGGGATGGCTACACCTTC. Protein: CASSFRMRDGYTF. Looking up the rest from reference TRBV11-2 and TRBJ1-2 gives the full variable domain: EAGVAQSPRYKIIEKRQSVAFWCNPISGHATLYWYQQILGQGPKLLIQFQNNGVVDDSQLPKDRFSAERLKGVDSTLKIQPAKLEDSAVYLCASSFRMRDGYTFGSGTRLTVV.

V is TRBV27 and J is TRBJ1-5; 10 bases fit TRBD1. V trimming: 0 bases; J trimming: 7 bases; junction bases outside the gene matches: 6. Germline lookup yields CDR1 MNHEY and CDR2 SMNVEV (reference sequence). The length of the CDR3 is 16 residues. CDR3 DNA sequence: TGTGCCAGCAGTTTATCGGGACAGGGGCGGTGGCAGCCCCAGCATTTT. Translated, it gives CASSLSGQGRWQPQHF.

CDR3 nucleotide sequence: TGTGCCAGCAGCTTCCTAGCGGACACCTACGAGCAGTACTTC. Translation gives CASSFLADTYEQYF. The genes are TRBV5-5 and TRBJ2-7, with 7 bases aligning to TRBD2. The CDR3 is 14 residues long. The junction had 4 bases not matched to a gene; V was cut back by 2 bases and J by 2 bases. CDR1 SGHKS and CDR2 YYEKEE come from the germline V gene (reference sequence).

The rearrangement uses TRBV28 and TRBJ2-3, with D perhaps TRBD2 (6 bases). Germline CDR1 reads MDHEN; CDR2 reads SYDVKM. V dropped 6 bases and J dropped 1 base, with 17 bases sitting between them. This CDR3 region has 16 residues. CDR3 bases: TGTGCCAGCAGGCCCCTCCTAGCGACGGGCACAGATACGCAGTATTTT. Protein: CASRPLLATGTDTQYF.

The chain is built from TRBV4-3 and TRBJ2-2, with D possibly being TRBD2 (5 bases). The CDR3 loop spans 16 amino acids. The germline gives CDR1 LGHNA, CDR2 YSLEER. V gave up 0 bases and J gave up 1 base, with 9 bases separating them. The CDR3 region is CASSQDMGRNTGELFF. The CDR3 DNA is TGCGCCAGCAGCCAAGATATGGGGAGGAACACCGGGGAGCTGTTTTTT.

This clone appeared once. The gene calls are TRBV4-1 and TRBJ1-6; D is possibly TRBD1 (6 bases). CDR1 and CDR2 (germline): MGHRA, YSYEKL. The CDR3 is 16 amino acids. Between the trimmed V and J ends, which lost 1 base and 10 bases, there was a span of 17 bases. This CDR3 reads CASSQGGGADWSPLHF. The CDR3 nucleotides read TGCGCCAGCAGCCAAGGGGGGGGCGCTGATTGGTCACCCCTCCACTTT.

The chain joins TRBV6-5 to TRBJ1-5; 7 nucleotides align to TRBD1. Germline CDR1 MNHEY, CDR2 SVGAGI. V shed 5 bases and J 7 bases; nucleotides not matched to a gene: 11. The CDR3 consists of 15 residues. In DNA form, the CDR3 reads TGTGCCAGCAGTCCTGACAGGGACCTCAGGCAGCCCCAGCATTTT. This translates into CASSPDRDLRQPQHF.

The chain combines TRBV10-2 with TRBJ1-1, with D tentatively TRBD1 (6 bases). The CDR3 covers 19 residues. Germline V gives CDR1 WSHSY, CDR2 SAAADI. V was shortened by 6 bases and J by 1 base, with 27 bases between the two germline ends. This chain's CDR3 is CASRASGWGGSLGNTEAFF. The CDR3 region has the DNA TGCGCCAGCAGGGCGTCGGGGTGGGGGGGCTCTCTAGGGAACACTGAAGCTTTCTTT.